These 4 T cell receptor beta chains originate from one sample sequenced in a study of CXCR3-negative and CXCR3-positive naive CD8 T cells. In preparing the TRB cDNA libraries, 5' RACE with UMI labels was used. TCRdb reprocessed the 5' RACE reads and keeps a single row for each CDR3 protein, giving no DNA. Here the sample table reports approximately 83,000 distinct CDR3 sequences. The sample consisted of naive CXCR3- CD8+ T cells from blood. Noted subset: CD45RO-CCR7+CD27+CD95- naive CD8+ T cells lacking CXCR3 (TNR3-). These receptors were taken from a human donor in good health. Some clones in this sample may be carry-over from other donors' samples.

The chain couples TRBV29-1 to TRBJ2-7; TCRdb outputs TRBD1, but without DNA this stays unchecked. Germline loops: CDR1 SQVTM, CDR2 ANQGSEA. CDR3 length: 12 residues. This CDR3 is CSAGTGNLEQYF.

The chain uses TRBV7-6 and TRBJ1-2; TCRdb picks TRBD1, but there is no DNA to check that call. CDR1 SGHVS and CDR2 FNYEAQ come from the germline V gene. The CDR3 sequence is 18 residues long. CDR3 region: CASSSMEVGTGGYYGYTF.

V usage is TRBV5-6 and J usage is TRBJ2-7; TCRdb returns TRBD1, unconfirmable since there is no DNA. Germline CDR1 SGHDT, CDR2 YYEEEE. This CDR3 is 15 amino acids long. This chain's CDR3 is CASINPEGDPYEQYF.

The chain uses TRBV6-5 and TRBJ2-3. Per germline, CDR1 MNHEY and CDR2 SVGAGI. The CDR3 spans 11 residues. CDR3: CAQNYTDTQYF.